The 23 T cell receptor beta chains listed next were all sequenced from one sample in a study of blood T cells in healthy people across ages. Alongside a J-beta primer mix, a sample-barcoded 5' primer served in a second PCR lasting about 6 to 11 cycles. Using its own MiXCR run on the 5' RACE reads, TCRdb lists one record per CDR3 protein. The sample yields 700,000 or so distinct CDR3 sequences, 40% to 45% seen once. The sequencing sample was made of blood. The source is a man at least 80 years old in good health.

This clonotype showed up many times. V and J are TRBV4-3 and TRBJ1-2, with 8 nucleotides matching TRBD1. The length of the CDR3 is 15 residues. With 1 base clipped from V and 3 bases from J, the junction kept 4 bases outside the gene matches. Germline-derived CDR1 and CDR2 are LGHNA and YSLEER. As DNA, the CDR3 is TGCGCCAGCAGCCAAGGTTTGGACAGGGACTATGGCTACACCTTC. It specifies CASSQGLDRDYGYTF.

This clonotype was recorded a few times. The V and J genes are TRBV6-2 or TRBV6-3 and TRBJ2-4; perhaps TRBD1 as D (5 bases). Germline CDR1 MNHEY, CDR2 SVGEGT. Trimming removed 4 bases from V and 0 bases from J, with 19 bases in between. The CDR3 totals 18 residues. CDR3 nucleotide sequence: TGTGCCAGCAGTTTGGAAGGGGATGCCGTACTAGCCAAAAACATTCAGTACTTC. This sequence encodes CASSLEGDAVLAKNIQYF.

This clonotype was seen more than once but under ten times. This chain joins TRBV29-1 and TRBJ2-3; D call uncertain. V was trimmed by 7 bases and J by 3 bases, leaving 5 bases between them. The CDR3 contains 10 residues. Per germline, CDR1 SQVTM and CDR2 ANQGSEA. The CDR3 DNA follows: TGCAGCGGGAAAACAGATACGCAGTATTTT. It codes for CSGKTDTQYF.

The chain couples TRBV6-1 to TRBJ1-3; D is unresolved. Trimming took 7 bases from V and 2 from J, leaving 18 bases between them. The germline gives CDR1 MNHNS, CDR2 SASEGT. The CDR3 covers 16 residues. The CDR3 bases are TGTGCCAGCACCTCCTTTAGTGGGTCCACTGGAAACACCATATATTTT. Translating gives CASTSFSGSTGNTIYF.

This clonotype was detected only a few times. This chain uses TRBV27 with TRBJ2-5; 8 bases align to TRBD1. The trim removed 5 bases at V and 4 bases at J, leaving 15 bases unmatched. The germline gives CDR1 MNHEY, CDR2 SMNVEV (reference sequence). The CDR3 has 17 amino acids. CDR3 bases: TGTGCCAGCAGTCCAGGGACAGGCTTTGGCGGGCGAGAGACCCAGTACTTC. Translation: CASSPGTGFGGRETQYF.

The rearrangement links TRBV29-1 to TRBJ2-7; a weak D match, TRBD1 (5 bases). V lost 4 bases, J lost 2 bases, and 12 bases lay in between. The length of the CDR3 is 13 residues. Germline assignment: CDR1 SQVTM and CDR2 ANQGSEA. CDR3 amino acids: CSVGSTAAYEQYF. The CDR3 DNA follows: TGCAGCGTTGGATCGACAGCCGCCTACGAGCAGTACTTC.

In nucleotides, the CDR3 is TGCGCCAGCAGCTCTGGGGGGGGGCCCTCCTACAATGAGCAGTTCTTC. Its translation: CASSSGGGPSYNEQFF. This chain connects TRBV5-1 to TRBJ2-1; D is possibly TRBD2 (7 bases). CDR1 and CDR2 (germline): SGHRS, YFSETQ. The CDR3 is 16 amino acids. V shed 3 bases and J shed 0 bases, with 13 bases lying between them.

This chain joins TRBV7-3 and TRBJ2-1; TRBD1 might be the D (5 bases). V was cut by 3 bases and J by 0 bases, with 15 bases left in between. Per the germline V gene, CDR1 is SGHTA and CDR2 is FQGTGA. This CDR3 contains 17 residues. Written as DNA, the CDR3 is TGTGCCAGCAGCTTTTACACAGGCCAGAGCTCCTACAATGAGCAGTTCTTC. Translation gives CASSFYTGQSSYNEQFF. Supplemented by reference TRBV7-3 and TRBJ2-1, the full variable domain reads GAGVSQTPSNKVTEKGKYVELRCDPISGHTALYWYRQSLGQGPEFLIYFQGTGAADDSGLPNDRFFAVRPEGSVSTLKIQRTERGDSAVYLCASSFYTGQSSYNEQFFGPGTRLTVL.

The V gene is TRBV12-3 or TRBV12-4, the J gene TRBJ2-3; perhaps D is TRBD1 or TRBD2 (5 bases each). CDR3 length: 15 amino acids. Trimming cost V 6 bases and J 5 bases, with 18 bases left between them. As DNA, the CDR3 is TGTGCCAGCAGCGAAAGGAGAGGGGAAGGAGATACGCAGTATTTT. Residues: CASSERRGEGDTQYF.

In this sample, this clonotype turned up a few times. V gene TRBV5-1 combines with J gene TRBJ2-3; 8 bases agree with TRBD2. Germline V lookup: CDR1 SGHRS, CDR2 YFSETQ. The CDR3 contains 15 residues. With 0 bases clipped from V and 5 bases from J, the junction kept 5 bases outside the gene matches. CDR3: CASSLDGRAGDTQYF. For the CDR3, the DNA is TGCGCCAGCAGCTTGGACGGGAGGGCCGGAGATACGCAGTATTTT.

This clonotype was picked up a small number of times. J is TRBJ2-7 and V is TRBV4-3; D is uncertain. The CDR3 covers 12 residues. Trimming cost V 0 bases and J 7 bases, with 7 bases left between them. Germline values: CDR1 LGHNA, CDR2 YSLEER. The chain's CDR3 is CASSQDINEQYF. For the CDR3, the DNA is TGCGCCAGCAGCCAAGATATCAATGAGCAGTACTTC.

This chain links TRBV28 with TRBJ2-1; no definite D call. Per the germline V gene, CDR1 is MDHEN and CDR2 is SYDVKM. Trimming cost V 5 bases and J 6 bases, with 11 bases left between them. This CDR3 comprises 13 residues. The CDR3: CASSLTNPNEQFF. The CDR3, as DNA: TGTGCCAGCAGTCTCACGAATCCCAATGAGCAGTTCTTC. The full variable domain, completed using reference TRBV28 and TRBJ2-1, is DVKVTQSSRYLVKRTGEKVFLECVQDMDHENMFWYRQDPGLGLRLIYFSYDVKMKEKGDIPEGYSVSREKKERFSLILESASTNQTSMYLCASSLTNPNEQFFGPGTRLTVL.

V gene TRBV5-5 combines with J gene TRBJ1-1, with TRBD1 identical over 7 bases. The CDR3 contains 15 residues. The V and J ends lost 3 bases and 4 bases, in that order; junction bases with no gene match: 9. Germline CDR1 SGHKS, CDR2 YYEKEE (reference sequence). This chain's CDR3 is CASSSEKTGTTEAFF. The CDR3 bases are TGTGCCAGCAGCTCCGAAAAGACAGGGACCACTGAAGCTTTCTTT.

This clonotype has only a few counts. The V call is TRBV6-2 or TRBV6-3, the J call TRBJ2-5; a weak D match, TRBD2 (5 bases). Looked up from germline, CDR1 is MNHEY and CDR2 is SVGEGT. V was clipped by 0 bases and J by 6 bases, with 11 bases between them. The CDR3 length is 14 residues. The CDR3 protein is CASSYSRGMQTQYF. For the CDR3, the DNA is TGTGCCAGCAGTTACTCAAGAGGGATGCAGACCCAGTACTTC.

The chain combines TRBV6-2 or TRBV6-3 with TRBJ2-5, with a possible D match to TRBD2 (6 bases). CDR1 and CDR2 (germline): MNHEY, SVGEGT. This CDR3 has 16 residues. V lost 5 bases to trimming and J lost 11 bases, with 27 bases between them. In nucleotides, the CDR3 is TGTGCCAGCAGTCGTTCCCGATCGGGGGTTTTTGGTGAGCAGTACTTC. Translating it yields CASSRSRSGVFGEQYF.

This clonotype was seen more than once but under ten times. As DNA, the CDR3 is TGTGCCAGCAGCCCCGGACAGGGCGAGGCAGATACGCAGTATTTT. It encodes CASSPGQGEADTQYF. The chain is built from TRBV7-3 and TRBJ2-3; 8 bases align to TRBD1. The CDR3 loop spans 15 amino acids. The V gene's germline CDR1 is SGHTA and CDR2 FQGTGA. V gave up 5 bases and J gave up 4 bases; unmatched junction bases: 8.

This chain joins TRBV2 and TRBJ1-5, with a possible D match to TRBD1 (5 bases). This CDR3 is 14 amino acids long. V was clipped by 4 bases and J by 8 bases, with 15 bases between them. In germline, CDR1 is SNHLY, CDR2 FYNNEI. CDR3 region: CASSASGPRKPQHF. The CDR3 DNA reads TGTGCCAGCAGTGCTTCAGGGCCACGAAAGCCCCAGCATTTT.

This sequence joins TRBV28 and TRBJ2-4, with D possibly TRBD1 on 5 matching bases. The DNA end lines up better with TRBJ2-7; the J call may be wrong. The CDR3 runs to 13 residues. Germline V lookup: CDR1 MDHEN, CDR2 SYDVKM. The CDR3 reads CASREDTPCEQYF. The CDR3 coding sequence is TGTGCCAGCAGAGAGGACACTCCGTGCGAGCAGTACTTC.

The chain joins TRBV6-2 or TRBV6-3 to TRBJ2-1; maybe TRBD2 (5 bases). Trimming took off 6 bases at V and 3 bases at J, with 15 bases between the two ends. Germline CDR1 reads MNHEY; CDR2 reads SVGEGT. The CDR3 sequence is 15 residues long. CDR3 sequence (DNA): TGTGCCAGCAGAAAAACGGGCGGGTACTACAATGAGCAGTTCTTC. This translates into CASRKTGGYYNEQFF.

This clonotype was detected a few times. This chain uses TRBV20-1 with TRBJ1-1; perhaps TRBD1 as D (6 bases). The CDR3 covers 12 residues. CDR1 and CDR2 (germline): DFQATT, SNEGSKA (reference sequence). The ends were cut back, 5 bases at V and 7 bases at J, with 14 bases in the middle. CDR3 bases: TGCAGTGCTCGACTCAGGGGTCATGAAGCTTTCTTT. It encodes CSARLRGHEAFF.

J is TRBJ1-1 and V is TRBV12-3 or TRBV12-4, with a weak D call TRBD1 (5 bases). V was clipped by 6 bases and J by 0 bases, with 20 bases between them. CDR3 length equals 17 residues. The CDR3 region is CASRPGEGRWVNTEAFF. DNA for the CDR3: TGTGCCAGCAGGCCCGGGGAGGGGCGGTGGGTGAACACTGAAGCTTTCTTT.

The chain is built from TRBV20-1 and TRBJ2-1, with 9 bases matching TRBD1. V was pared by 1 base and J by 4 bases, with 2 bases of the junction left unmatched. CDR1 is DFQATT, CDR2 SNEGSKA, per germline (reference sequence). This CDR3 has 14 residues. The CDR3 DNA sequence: TGCAGTGCTAGAGCTGACAGGGGGTACAATGAGCAGTTCTTC. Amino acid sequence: CSARADRGYNEQFF.

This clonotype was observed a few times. DNA for the CDR3: TGTGCCAGCAGACTCATGGCTAGTGGCTACACCTTC. Its translation: CASRLMASGYTF. V is TRBV2 and J is TRBJ1-2; D is unresolved. Per germline, CDR1 SNHLY and CDR2 FYNNEI. V lost 6 bases to trimming and J lost 7 bases, with 12 bases between them. This CDR3 region has 12 residues.